The rows below give T cell receptor beta chains drawn from one sample of a study of blood T cell repertoires in COVID-19. Generated by immunoSEQ multiplex PCR, the TCRdb table keeps only in-frame clones and is missing some. Of 250,000 to 350,000 clones in the sample, 88% were seen once. Sequenced material: peripheral blood. The receptors stem from a young woman with COVID-19, enrolled during active disease. Both conserved end residues are part of each CDR3. The order of the fields is V gene, clone size, D gene, J gene, CDR3 DNA, CDR3 protein. A D gene is named only where the DNA matches it firmly. Clone size is given for some rows only: seen once, a few or many times, or a class if the clone is expanded.

>TRBV24-1|NA|TRBD2|TRBJ2-1
TGTGCCACCAGTGATTGGCGGGAGGTGGGGAATGAGCAGTTCTTC
CATSDWREVGNEQFF
>TRBV10-2|once|TRBD2|TRBJ2-7
TGCGCCAGCAGTGAGAAGCGGGAGCCCCTCGGGCAGTACTTC
CASSEKREPLGQYF
>TRBV9|once|NA|TRBJ1-1
TGTGCCAGCAGCCCCCGAGCGACGAACACTGAAGCTTTCTTT
CASSPRATNTEAFF
>TRBV4-1|NA|TRBD2|TRBJ2-2
TGCGCCAGCAGCCTTCGCTTAGCGGGAGGGCTCGACGGGGAGCTGTTTTTT
CASSLRLAGGLDGELFF
>TRBV7-9|NA|NA|TRBJ1-5
TGTGCCAGCAGCTCCACAGGGAATCAGCCCCAGCATTTT
CASSSTGNQPQHF
>TRBV29-1|NA|NA|TRBJ2-7
TGCAGCGTCCAGGGGGGAGACGAGCAGTACTTC
CSVQGGDEQYF
>TRBV5-1|NA|TRBD1|TRBJ2-7
TGCGCCAGCAGCTGGGGACAGGGTGACTACGAGCAGTACTTC
CASSWGQGDYEQYF
>TRBV28|NA|TRBD1|TRBJ2-7
TGTGCCAGCAGTTTGCCCCGGGACAGGGCCTACGAGCAGTACTTC
CASSLPRDRAYEQYF
>TRBV29-1|NA|NA|TRBJ1-1
TGCAGCGTTGCTTGGTTCGGGGGGCGGTTAACGAACACTGAAGCTTTCTTT
CSVAWFGGRLTNTEAFF
>TRBV28|NA|TRBD1|TRBJ1-6
TGTGCCAGCAGTCCCGGGACAGGATATAATTCACCCCTCCACTTT
CASSPGTGYNSPLHF
>TRBV9|NA|NA|TRBJ2-2
TGTGCCAGCAGCGCCTCAGGGGGGCTCACCGGGGAGCTGTTTTTT
CASSASGGLTGELFF
>TRBV6-2/TRBV6-3|NA|NA|TRBJ1-4
TGTGCCAGCACCCCGCTCGGAGCAACTAATGAAAAACTGTTTTTT
CASTPLGATNEKLFF
>TRBV2|NA|TRBD2|TRBJ2-5
TGTGCCAGCAGGAGGGGGACTAGCGGGCAAGAGACCCAGTACTTC
CASRRGTSGQETQYF
>TRBV3-1/TRBV3-2|NA|TRBD1|TRBJ1-4
TGTGCCAGCAGCCAAATACCGGGACAGGGTTTGATCGGTTTT
CASSQIPGQGLIGF
>TRBV27|NA|NA|TRBJ2-7
TGTGCCAGCAGCCGCTACGCGGTGAGCTCCTACGAGCAGTACTTC
CASSRYAVSSYEQYF
>TRBV10-3|NA|TRBD2|TRBJ2-1
TGTGCCATCAGTGAGTCCCTAGCGGGAGTCACGAATGAGCAGTTCTTC
CAISESLAGVTNEQFF
>TRBV5-8|NA|NA|TRBJ1-5
TGTGCCAGCAGCCTGGATCAGGGGCCCCATCAGCCCCAGCATTTT
CASSLDQGPHQPQHF
>TRBV7-9|NA|NA|TRBJ1-2
TGTGCCAGCAGCGAATCAGGGGTTGGCTACACCTTC
CASSESGVGYTF
>TRBV9|NA|TRBD1|TRBJ1-1
TGTGCCAGCAGCGTAGCAGGGGGGAACACTGAAGCTTTCTTT
CASSVAGGNTEAFF
>TRBV2|few|TRBD1|TRBJ1-1
TGTGCCAGAGGTCGCCGGACAGGGGGTATGAGGAACACTGAAGCTTTCTTT
CARGRRTGGMRNTEAFF
>TRBV25-1|once|NA|TRBJ1-1
TGTGCCAGCAGTGCCTACACCGGGACATCTAACACTGAAGCTTTCTTT
CASSAYTGTSNTEAFF
>TRBV19|NA|TRBD1|TRBJ1-5
TGTGCCAGTAGTGAACAGGGGGGCGGTCAGCCCCAGCATTTT
CASSEQGGGQPQHF
>TRBV2|NA|TRBD1|TRBJ1-1
TGTGCCAGCAGCCCCTTGACAGGGCGGAACACTGAAGCTTTCTTT
CASSPLTGRNTEAFF
>TRBV5-4|NA|TRBD2|TRBJ2-1
TGTGCCAGCAGCCCTGTAGCGGGAGGGCCCAATGAGCAGTTCTTC
CASSPVAGGPNEQFF
>TRBV3-1/TRBV3-2|NA|TRBD1|TRBJ1-2
TGTGCCAGCAGCCCGCAGGGGGACAGATTCTATGGCTACACCTTC
CASSPQGDRFYGYTF
>TRBV5-1|once|NA|TRBJ1-1
TGCGCCAGCAGCCCCCAGGTCGGGGGCACTGAAGCTTTCTTT
CASSPQVGGTEAFF
>TRBV4-3|NA|TRBD2|TRBJ2-3
TGCGCCAGCAGCCTTAGCGGGGACTCAGATACGCAGTATTTT
CASSLSGDSDTQYF
>TRBV29-1|few|NA|TRBJ1-1
TGCAGCGCAAGGAGGGGAGAAGCTTTCTTT
CSARRGEAFF
>TRBV5-1|once|NA|TRBJ1-5
TGCGCCAGCAGCTTGTCCCCGGGAGTGGGACAGCCCCAGCATTTT
CASSLSPGVGQPQHF
>TRBV7-2|once|NA|TRBJ2-7
TGTGCCAGCAGCTGGGATTCCGGGACACTCCCCGCCGAGCAGTACTTC
CASSWDSGTLPAEQYF
>TRBV6-5|NA|NA|TRBJ2-7
TGTGCCAGTAACCGGGAATACCTCTACGAGCAGTACTTC
CASNREYLYEQYF
>TRBV15|NA|NA|TRBJ1-5
TGTGCCACCAGCATAGAACAGGGTTTCAATCAGCCCCAGCATTTT
CATSIEQGFNQPQHF
>TRBV7-9|NA|TRBD2|TRBJ2-3
TGTGCCAGCGGGACTAGCGGGAGGGCCAAAGATACGCAGTATTTT
CASGTSGRAKDTQYF
>TRBV29-1|NA|NA|TRBJ2-2
TGCAGCGTTGGTAATCGGGGAGGCACCGGGGAGCTGTTTTTT
CSVGNRGGTGELFF
>TRBV2|NA|NA|TRBJ1-5
TGTGCCAGCAGTGTACGGGACATGGGCAATCAGCCCCAGCATTTT
CASSVRDMGNQPQHF
>TRBV7-9|NA|TRBD1|TRBJ1-1
TGTGCCAGCAGCTCTCCGGGACAGGGGTGGTCGGAAGCTTTCTTT
CASSSPGQGWSEAFF
>TRBV4-3|NA|NA|TRBJ2-7
TGCGCCAGCAGCCAAGATCCAGAACGAGGGGGCTACGAGCAGTACTTC
CASSQDPERGGYEQYF
>TRBV7-2|NA|TRBD2|TRBJ2-4
TGTGCCAGCAGCGGGCGACTAGCGGGGAGCTCCAAACGGGGAAACATTCAGTACTTC
CASSGRLAGSSKRGNIQYF
>TRBV5-1|NA|TRBD2|TRBJ2-1
TGCGCCAGCAGCGCGTCCCGGGGACTAGCGGGGTCGGATGAGCAGTTCTTC
CASSASRGLAGSDEQFF
>TRBV11-3|NA|TRBD2|TRBJ2-3
TGTGCCAGCAGCTTAGGGGTGACCGGGACTAGCGGGTCTACAGATACGCAGTATTTT
CASSLGVTGTSGSTDTQYF
>TRBV2|NA|TRBD1|TRBJ2-4
TGTGCCAGCAGTGTTCGACAGGGGGCAGGGAACATTCAGTACTTC
CASSVRQGAGNIQYF
>TRBV7-9|NA|NA|TRBJ2-7
TGTGCCAGCAGCTTCGAAGAGTTTGAGGAGCAGTACTTC
CASSFEEFEEQYF
>TRBV25-1|NA|NA|TRBJ2-3
TGTGCCAGCAGTCCGTATAGCGGAGGCACAGATACGCAGTATTTT
CASSPYSGGTDTQYF
>TRBV2|NA|TRBD1|TRBJ2-1
TGTGCCAGCAGTGTGCAGGGGGCCTACAATGAGCAGTTCTTC
CASSVQGAYNEQFF
>TRBV21-1|NA|NA|TRBJ1-2
TGTGCCAGCAGCGCCCGGTTCCGGTCGCATGGCTACACCTTC
CASSARFRSHGYTF
>TRBV3-1/TRBV3-2|NA|NA|TRBJ2-3
TGTGCCAGCAGCCAAGGGGGCCGGGTGGATACGCAGTATTTT
CASSQGGRVDTQYF
>TRBV6-5|NA|TRBD1|TRBJ1-4
TGTGCCAGCAGACAGGGACAGGCTCTCAATGAAAAACTGTTTTTT
CASRQGQALNEKLFF
>TRBV5-5|NA|TRBD1|TRBJ2-2
TGTGCCAGCAGCCGGGGACAGGAGTTTATGTGGGAGCTGTTTTTT
CASSRGQEFMWELFF
>TRBV28|NA|NA|TRBJ2-5
TGTGCCAGCAGTTTCGACAGTGGGAAAGAGACCCAGTACTTC
CASSFDSGKETQYF
>TRBV5-5|once|TRBD1|TRBJ1-2
TGTGCCAGCAGCTTGGGCCGACAGGGGGCGGACTATGGCTACACCTTC
CASSLGRQGADYGYTF
>TRBV18|NA|TRBD1|TRBJ2-7
TGTGCCAGCTCTCGGACAGGGACCTACGAGCAGTACTTC
CASSRTGTYEQYF